The present TCR beta chain was sequenced within a study of cytomegalovirus exposure and HLA in healthy donors. The germline gives CDR1 SNHLY, CDR2 FYNNEI. Trimming shortened V by 7 bases and J by 5 bases, and 13 bases separated the two germline ends. The CDR3 is 13 residues long. The method was immunoSEQ multiplex PCR; TCRdb's version includes in-frame clones alone and lacks a portion of them. This sample has 150,000 to 200,000 clones; about nine tenths occur once, and the top ten carry 4% to 4.5%. The receptor was isolated from a man in his late teens or twenties in good health and CMV-seropositive. The chain links TRBV2 to TRBJ2-3; a weak D match, TRBD1 (7 bases). Specimen: PBMCs. The CDR3 region is CASNPGGGDTQYF. CDR3 in DNA: TGTGCCAGCAATCCAGGGGGAGGAGATACGCAGTATTTT.